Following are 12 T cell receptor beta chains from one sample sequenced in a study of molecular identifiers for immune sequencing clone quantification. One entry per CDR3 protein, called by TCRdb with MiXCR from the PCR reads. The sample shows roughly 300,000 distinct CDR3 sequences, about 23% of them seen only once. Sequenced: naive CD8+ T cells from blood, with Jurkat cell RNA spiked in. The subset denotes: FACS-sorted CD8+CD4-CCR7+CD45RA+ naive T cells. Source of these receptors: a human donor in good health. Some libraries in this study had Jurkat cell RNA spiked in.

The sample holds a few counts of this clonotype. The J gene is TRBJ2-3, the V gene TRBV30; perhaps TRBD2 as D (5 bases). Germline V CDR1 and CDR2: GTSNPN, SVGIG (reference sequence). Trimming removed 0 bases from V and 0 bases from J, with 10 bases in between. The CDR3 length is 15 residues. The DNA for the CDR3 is TGTGCCTGGAGTGTACAAGGACTTAGCACAGATACGCAGTATTTT. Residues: CAWSVQGLSTDTQYF.

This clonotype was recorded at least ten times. The DNA of the CDR3 is TGTGCCAGCACCCAATCAGACAGATTCTATGGCTACACCTTC. Encoded protein: CASTQSDRFYGYTF. The chain uses TRBV7-9 and TRBJ1-2, with D perhaps matching TRBD1 (5 bases). Per the germline V gene, CDR1 is SEHNR and CDR2 is FQNEAQ (reference sequence). The CDR3 loop spans 14 amino acids. V was shortened by 7 bases and J by 4 bases, with 16 bases between the two germline ends.

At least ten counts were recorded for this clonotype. CDR3 amino acids: CASSLADRSTLAFF. CDR3 nucleotide sequence: TGCGCCAGCAGCTTGGCCGACAGGTCGACTTTGGCTTTCTTT. The V gene is TRBV5-1, the J gene TRBJ1-1; weak D call: TRBD1 (6 bases). The germline V gene encodes CDR1 SGHRS and CDR2 YFSETQ. The CDR3 spans 14 residues. Trimming stripped 0 bases from V and 11 bases from J, with 17 bases between.

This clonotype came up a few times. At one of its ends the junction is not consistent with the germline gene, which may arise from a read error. As DNA, the CDR3 is TGTGCCGGCAGTTCTCGATTGAGGATGAACACTGAAGCTTTCTTT. Translated, it gives CAGSSRLRMNTEAFF. The chain combines TRBV27 with TRBJ1-1, with D unresolved. The germline V gene has CDR1 MNHEY and CDR2 SMNVEV (reference sequence). The CDR3 spans 15 residues.

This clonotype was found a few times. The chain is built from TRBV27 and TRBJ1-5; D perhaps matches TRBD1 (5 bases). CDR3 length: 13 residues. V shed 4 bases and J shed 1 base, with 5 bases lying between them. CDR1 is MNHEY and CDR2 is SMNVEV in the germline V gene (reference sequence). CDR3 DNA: TGTGCCAGCAGTTGGGGGAGCAATCAGCCCCAGCATTTT. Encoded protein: CASSWGSNQPQHF.

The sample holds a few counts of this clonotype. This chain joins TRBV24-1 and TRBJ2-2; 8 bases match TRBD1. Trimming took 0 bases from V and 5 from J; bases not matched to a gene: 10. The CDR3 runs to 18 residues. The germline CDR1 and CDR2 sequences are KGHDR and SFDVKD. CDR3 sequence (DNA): TGTGCCACCAGTGATTTGCAAGTACGGACAGGGTCAACCGGGGAGCTGTTTTTT. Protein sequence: CATSDLQVRTGSTGELFF.

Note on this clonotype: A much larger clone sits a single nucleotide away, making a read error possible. CDR3 in amino acids: CASSVVQQSGYTF. In nucleotides, the CDR3 is TGTGCCAGCAGCGTGGTACAGCAATCGGGCTACACCTTC. The chain joins TRBV5-6 to TRBJ1-2; D unresolved. This CDR3 has 13 residues. Trimming cost V 4 bases and J 8 bases, with 15 bases left between them. Germline V CDR1 and CDR2: SGHDT, YYEEEE.

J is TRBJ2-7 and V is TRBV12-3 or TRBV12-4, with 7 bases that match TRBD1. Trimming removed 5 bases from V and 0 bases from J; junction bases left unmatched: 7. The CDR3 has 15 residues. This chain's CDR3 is CASSPKGASSYEQYF. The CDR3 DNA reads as TGTGCCAGCAGTCCTAAGGGGGCCAGCTCCTACGAGCAGTACTTC.

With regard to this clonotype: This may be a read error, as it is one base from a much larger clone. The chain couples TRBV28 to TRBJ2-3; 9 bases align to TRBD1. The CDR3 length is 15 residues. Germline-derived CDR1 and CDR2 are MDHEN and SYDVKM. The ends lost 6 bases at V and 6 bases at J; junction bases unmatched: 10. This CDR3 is CASRSGQGAVDTQYF. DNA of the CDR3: TGTGCCAGCAGATCGGGACAGGGTGCGGTGGATACGCAGTATTTT.

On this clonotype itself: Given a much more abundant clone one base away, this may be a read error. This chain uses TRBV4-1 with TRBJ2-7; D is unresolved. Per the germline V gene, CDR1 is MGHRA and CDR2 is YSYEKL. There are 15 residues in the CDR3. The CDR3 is CARSQDRGRSYEQYF. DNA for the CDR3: TGCGCCCGCAGCCAAGATCGAGGCCGGTCCTACGAGCAGTACTTC.

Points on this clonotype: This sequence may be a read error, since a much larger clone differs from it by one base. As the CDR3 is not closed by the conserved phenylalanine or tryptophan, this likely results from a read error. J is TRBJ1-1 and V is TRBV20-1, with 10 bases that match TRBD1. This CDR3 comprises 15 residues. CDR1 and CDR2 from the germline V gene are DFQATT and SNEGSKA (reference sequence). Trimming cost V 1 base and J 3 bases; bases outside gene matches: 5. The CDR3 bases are TGCAGTGCTAGAGTCGCCGGGACAGGGGACACTGAAGCTTTCTCT. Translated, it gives CSARVAGTGDTEAFS.

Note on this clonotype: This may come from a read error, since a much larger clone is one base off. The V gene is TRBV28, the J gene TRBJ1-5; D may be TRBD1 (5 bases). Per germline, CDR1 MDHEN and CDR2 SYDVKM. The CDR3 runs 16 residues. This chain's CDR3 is CASSFLGGGSSQPQHF. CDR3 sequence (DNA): TGTGCCAGCAGTTTTCTTGGCGGGGGTAGCAGTCAGCCCCAGCATTTT.